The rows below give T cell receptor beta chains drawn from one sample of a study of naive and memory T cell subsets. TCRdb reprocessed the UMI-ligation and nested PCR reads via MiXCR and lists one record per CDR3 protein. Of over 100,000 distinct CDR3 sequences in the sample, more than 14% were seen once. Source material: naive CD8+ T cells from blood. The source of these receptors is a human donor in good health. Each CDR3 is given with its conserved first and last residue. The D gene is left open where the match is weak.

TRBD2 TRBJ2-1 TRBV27 CASSYLAGADNEQFF
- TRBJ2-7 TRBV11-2 CASNRGGGTYEQYF
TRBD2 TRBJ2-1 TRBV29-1 CSGKGTSGRYEQFF
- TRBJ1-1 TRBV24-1 CATSDSRGLGTEAFF
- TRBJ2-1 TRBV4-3 CASSQDSAGYEQFF
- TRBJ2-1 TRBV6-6 CASSFDRVYNEQFF
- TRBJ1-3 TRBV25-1 CASSELGNSGNTIYF
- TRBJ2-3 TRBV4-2 CASSPLGGSTDTQYF
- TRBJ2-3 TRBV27 CASSYDATDTQYF
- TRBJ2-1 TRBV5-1 CASSVTGVSSYNEQFF
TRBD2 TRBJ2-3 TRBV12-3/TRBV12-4 CASRLSLASGADTQYF
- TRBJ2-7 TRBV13 CASSLVRDGYYEQYF
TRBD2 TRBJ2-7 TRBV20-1 CSAGGLTSGRFSYEQYF
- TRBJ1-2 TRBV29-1 CSVTSPVDSGYTF
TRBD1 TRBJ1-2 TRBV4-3 CASSQTLHRGGYTF
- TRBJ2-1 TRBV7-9 CASSPDNEQFF
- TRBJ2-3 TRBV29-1 CSTPGGVTDTQYF
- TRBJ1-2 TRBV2 CASSDVWSDYGYTF
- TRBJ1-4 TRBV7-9 CASSPGTAKEKLFF
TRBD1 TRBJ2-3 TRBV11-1 CASSSLGQAPSTDTQYF
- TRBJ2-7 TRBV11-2 CASSSVGGRNPYEQYF
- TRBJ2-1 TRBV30 CAWSLSSDEQFF
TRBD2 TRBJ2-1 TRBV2 CASSANLAGLNNEQFF
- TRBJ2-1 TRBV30 CAWSNNRDEQFF
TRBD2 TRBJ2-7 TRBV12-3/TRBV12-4 CASSTGLAGSPYEQYF
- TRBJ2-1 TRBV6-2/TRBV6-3 CASAPEGFSYNEQFF
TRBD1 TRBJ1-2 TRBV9 CASSVTGYGYTF
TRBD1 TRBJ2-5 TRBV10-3 CAISTGIDQETQYF
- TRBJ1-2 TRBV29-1 CSVRGAFGYTF